This entry features one T cell receptor (beta chain) sequence. The protocol was immunoSEQ multiplex PCR, while the TCRdb copy is restricted to in-frame clones and leaves out a portion. The data hold about 680,000 clones, with approximately 73% observed a single time. The CDR3 runs to 15 residues. CDR1 is KGHSH, CDR2 LQKENI, per germline. The V and J ends lost 0 bases and 1 base respectively, with 9 bases between them. This sample stems from a study of shared clonotypes between healthy human individuals. Sequences were obtained from memory CD4+ T cells sorted from blood. Subset reported: CD45RA-negative fraction. This sequence originates from a woman in her twenties or thirties in good health. This rearrangement joins TRBV18 to TRBJ2-5; the D is unclear. The CDR3 loop is CASSPPGSTQETQYF. CDR3 bases: TGTGCCAGCTCACCACCGGGCAGCACCCAAGAGACCCAGTACTTC.